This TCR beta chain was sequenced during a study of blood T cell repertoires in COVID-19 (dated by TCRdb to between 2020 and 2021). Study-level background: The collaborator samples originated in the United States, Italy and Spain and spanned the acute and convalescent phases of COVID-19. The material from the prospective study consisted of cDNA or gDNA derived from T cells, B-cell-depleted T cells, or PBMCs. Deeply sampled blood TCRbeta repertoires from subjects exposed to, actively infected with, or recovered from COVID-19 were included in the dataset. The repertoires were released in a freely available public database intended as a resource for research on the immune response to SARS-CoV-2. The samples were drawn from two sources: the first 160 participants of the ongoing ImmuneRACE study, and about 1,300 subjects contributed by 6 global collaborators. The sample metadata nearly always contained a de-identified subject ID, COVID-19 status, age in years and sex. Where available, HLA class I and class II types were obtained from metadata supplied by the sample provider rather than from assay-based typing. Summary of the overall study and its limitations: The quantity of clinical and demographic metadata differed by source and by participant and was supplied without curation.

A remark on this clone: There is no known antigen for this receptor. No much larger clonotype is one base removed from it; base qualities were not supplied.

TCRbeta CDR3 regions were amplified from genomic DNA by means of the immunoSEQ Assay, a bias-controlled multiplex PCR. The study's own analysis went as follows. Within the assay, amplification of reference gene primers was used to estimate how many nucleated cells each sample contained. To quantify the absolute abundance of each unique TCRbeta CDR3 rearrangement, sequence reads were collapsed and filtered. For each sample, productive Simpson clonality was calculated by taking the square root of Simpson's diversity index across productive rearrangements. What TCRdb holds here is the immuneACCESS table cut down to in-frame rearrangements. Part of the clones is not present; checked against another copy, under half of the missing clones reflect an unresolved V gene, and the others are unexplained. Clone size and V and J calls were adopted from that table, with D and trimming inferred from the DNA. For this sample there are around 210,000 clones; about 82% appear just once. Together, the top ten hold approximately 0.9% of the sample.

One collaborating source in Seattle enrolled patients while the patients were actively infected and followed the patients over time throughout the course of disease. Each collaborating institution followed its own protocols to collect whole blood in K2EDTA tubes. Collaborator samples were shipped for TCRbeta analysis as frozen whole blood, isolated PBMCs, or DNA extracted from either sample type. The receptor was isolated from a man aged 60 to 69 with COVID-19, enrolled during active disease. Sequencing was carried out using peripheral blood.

The DNA sequence is TGTGCCAGCAGCGTTATCTCTGGGGCCAACGTCCTGACTTTC. The resulting protein is CASSVISGANVLTF. The V and J segments used are TRBV5-4 and TRBJ2-6, with no confidently assigned D gene. The CDR1 and CDR2 encoded by the germline V gene (reference sequence) are SGHNT and YYREEE. Relative to germline, V is 4 bases shorter and J is 0 bases shorter, with 5 bases between their ends. Taken from cysteine to phenylalanine, the CDR3 has 14 residues. This entry keeps only the CDR3 DNA: 42 bases, framed from base 1.